The clone carrying this T cell receptor beta chain has only a few counts. CDR1 and CDR2 (germline): DFQATT, SNEGSKA (reference sequence). This CDR3 is 15 amino acids long. Trimming left V 0 bases short and J 2 bases short, with 10 bases between. The sample originates from a study of blood T cells in healthy people across ages. Next came a second PCR, run for about 7 to 12 cycles, which used a sample-barcoded 5' primer along with a J-beta primer mix. Sequencing yielded, for each sample, at least 3 million paired-end reads carrying CDR3. TCRdb analysed the 5' RACE reads with MiXCR anew, one entry per CDR3 protein. The sample has hundreds of thousands of distinct CDR3 sequences, roughly 48% seen once.

V usage is TRBV20-1 and J usage is TRBJ1-4; D ambiguous. This sequence was found in a man younger than 45 in good health. The sequencing input was blood. The CDR3 sequence is CSARDLGRTNEKLFF. In DNA, the CDR3 is TGCAGTGCTAGAGATCTTGGGAGGACTAATGAAAAACTGTTTTTT.